The next 19 T cell receptor beta chains were all read from a single sample in a study of blood T cell repertoires in COVID-19. Assay used: immunoSEQ multiplex PCR; TCRdb lists only in-frame clones, some missing. This repertoire shows some 99,000 clones, roughly 88% found once; its top ten account for 7.9%. Material for sequencing was peripheral blood. The receptors here all came from an elderly woman with active or convalescent COVID-19.

This sequence joins TRBV3-1 (or the pseudogene TRBV3-2) and TRBJ2-7; 12 nucleotides match TRBD1. The junction had 8 bases not matched to a gene; V was cut back by 5 bases and J by 6 bases. Germline-derived CDR1 and CDR2 are LGHDT and YNNKEL (reference sequence). CDR3 length: 15 amino acids. The CDR3 DNA reads as TGTGCCAGCAGCGGGATGGGACAGGGGGCGTTCGAGCAGTACTTC. Translated, it gives CASSGMGQGAFEQYF.

The chain employs TRBV7-9 and TRBJ1-2; TRBD1 matches 8 bases. J was trimmed by 6 bases and V by 5 bases; bases with no gene match: 8. Germline CDR1 and CDR2: SEHNR and FQNEAQ (reference sequence). This CDR3 is built from 14 residues. CDR3 nucleotides: TGTGCCAGCAGCCCTGAGGACAGGGAGCATGGCTACACCTTC. Protein product: CASSPEDREHGYTF.

The V gene is TRBV10-3, the J gene TRBJ2-1; 10 bases are shared with TRBD2. The CDR3 runs 16 residues. Per germline, CDR1 ENHRY and CDR2 SYGVKD. J gave up 9 bases and V 4 bases, and 12 bases lay outside the gene matches. CDR3 in DNA: TGTGCCATCAGTGCCGACAGCGGGAGGGCCGGAATTGAGCAGTTCTTC. Translated: CAISADSGRAGIEQFF.

This rearrangement joins TRBV5-1 to TRBJ1-2; D is possibly TRBD1 (5 bases). The CDR3 has 16 residues. V was shortened by 0 bases and J by 0 bases, with 12 bases between the two germline ends. Germline-derived CDR1 and CDR2 are SGHRS and YFSETQ. CDR3 protein: CASSLASGGANYGYTF. In DNA form, the CDR3 reads TGCGCCAGCAGCTTGGCCTCCGGGGGAGCTAACTATGGCTACACCTTC.

The chain links TRBV7-9 to TRBJ2-3, with D hard to call. Germline CDR1 and CDR2: SEHNR and FQNEAQ (reference sequence). This CDR3 has 14 amino acids. Trimming took 1 base from V and 11 from J, leaving 16 bases between them. This CDR3 reads CASSLVPLPIGQYF. In DNA form, the CDR3 reads TGTGCCAGCAGCTTAGTCCCCCTCCCCATCGGGCAGTATTTT.

CDR3 sequence: CASSEYGTGPSGANVLTF. DNA of the CDR3: TGTGCCAGCAGTGAATATGGGACAGGGCCTTCTGGGGCCAACGTCCTGACTTTC. The gene calls are TRBV25-1 and TRBJ2-6, with 9 nucleotides matching TRBD1. With V trimmed by 0 bases and J by 1 base, 4 bases remained unmatched. The CDR3 length is 18 residues. Germline lookup yields CDR1 MGHDK and CDR2 SYGVNS.

The chain is built from TRBV15 and TRBJ2-3, with D maybe TRBD1 (5 bases). This CDR3 is built from 13 residues. Trimming removed 5 bases from V and 3 bases from J, with 9 bases in between. The germline V gene encodes CDR1 LNHNV and CDR2 YYDKDF (reference sequence). CDR3 DNA sequence: TGTGCCACCAGCTCAGGGCTGACAGATACGCAGTATTTT. Translated: CATSSGLTDTQYF.

The chain carries TRBV7-2 and TRBJ2-1; D unclear. The CDR3 sequence is 13 residues long. CDR1 is SGHTA and CDR2 is FQGNSA in the germline V gene. Deletions cut 1 base from V and 11 bases from J, with 12 bases between. The DNA of the CDR3 is TGTGCCAGCAGCTTAGAGCGCGCGACCCAGCAGTTCTTC. Translating it yields CASSLERATQQFF.

V usage is TRBV27 and J usage is TRBJ1-5; 8 positions match TRBD1. CDR3 length: 14 amino acids. Germline-derived CDR1 and CDR2 are MNHEY and SMNVEV (reference sequence). Trimming at V came to 6 bases and at J to 6 bases, leaving 7 bases not matched to a gene. The CDR3 protein is CASRGQGAFQPQHF. The CDR3 region has the DNA TGTGCCAGCAGGGGTCAGGGGGCTTTTCAGCCCCAGCATTTT.

The chain recombines TRBV5-1 with TRBJ1-4; TRBD1 might be the D (5 bases). Per germline, CDR1 SGHRS and CDR2 YFSETQ. The length of the CDR3 is 15 residues. V was pared by 3 bases and J by 4 bases, with 13 bases between. This chain's CDR3 is CASSYQTGRNEKLFF. In nucleotides, the CDR3 is TGCGCCAGCAGCTATCAAACAGGTCGTAATGAAAAACTGTTTTTT.

In nucleotides, the CDR3 is TGTGCCAGCAGCCACAAAGGACTAGCGGGAGCGGGGAACACCGGGGAGCTGTTTTTT. Protein: CASSHKGLAGAGNTGELFF. The chain is built from TRBV7-3 and TRBJ2-2; 13 bases agree with TRBD2. From germline, CDR1 is SGHTA and CDR2 FQGTGA. V was pared by 5 bases and J by 1 base, with 10 bases of the junction left unmatched. The CDR3 consists of 19 residues.

The chain joins TRBV21-1 to TRBJ2-2; the table's D call, TRBD1, has no DNA check behind it. TRBV21-1 is noted as a pseudogene. The CDR3 is 15 residues long. The CDR3 spells CARRGDRGVTGELFF. As DNA, the CDR3 is TGTGCCAGAAGGGGGGACAGGGGTGTGACCGGGGAGCTGTTTTTT.

The chain couples TRBV19 to TRBJ1-5; 8 bases align to TRBD1. With 5 bases clipped from V and 11 bases from J, the junction kept 14 bases outside the gene matches. This CDR3 comprises 15 residues. CDR1 is LNHDA, CDR2 SQIVND, per germline (reference sequence). The CDR3 loop is CASSSGTGQFRSQHF. DNA for the CDR3: TGTGCCAGTAGTTCCGGGACAGGACAATTCAGATCCCAGCATTTT.

The table lists this clone with a count of one. The chain combines TRBV28 with TRBJ1-1; D is unresolved. Germline V lookup: CDR1 MDHEN, CDR2 SYDVKM. This CDR3 comprises 13 residues. Trimming removed 10 bases at V and 4 bases at J, with 16 bases between. CDR3 coding DNA: TGTGCCACCCTGCCAGGTTCGCCCACTGAAGCTTTCTTT. Protein sequence: CATLPGSPTEAFF. Combining the CDR3 with reference TRBV28 and TRBJ1-1 gives the whole variable domain DVKVTQSSRYLVKRTGEKVFLECVQDMDHENMFWYRQDPGLGLRLIYFSYDVKMKEKGDIPEGYSVSREKKERFSLILESASTNQTSMYLCATLPGSPTEAFFGQGTRLTVV.

The chain has TRBV27 and TRBJ2-5; D is ambiguous. V lost 4 bases and J 7 bases, leaving 10 bases between the germline ends. CDR3 length: 12 amino acids. The V gene's germline CDR1 is MNHEY and CDR2 SMNVEV (reference sequence). CDR3 coding DNA: TGTGCCAGCAGTTCCCAGGCCGGGACCCAGTACTTC. It specifies CASSSQAGTQYF.

The V call is TRBV11-2, the J call TRBJ2-5, with D possibly being TRBD1 (5 bases). Germline lookup yields CDR1 SGHAT and CDR2 FQNNGV. Trimming took 1 base from V and 5 from J, leaving 11 bases between them. There are 14 residues in the CDR3. The CDR3 nucleotides are TGTGCCAGCAGCTTAGGCAGGGTCGAGGAGACCCAGTACTTC. This translates into CASSLGRVEETQYF.

The chain carries TRBV28 and TRBJ2-5; a possible D gene is TRBD2 (5 bases). The CDR3 totals 14 residues. Trimming removed 2 bases at V and 0 bases at J, with 7 bases between. Germline V gene sequence: CDR1 MDHEN, CDR2 SYDVKM. This chain's CDR3 is CASSLADYQETQYF. CDR3 DNA sequence: TGTGCCAGCAGTTTAGCGGACTACCAAGAGACCCAGTACTTC.

This chain joins TRBV5-1 and TRBJ2-3; the match to TRBD2 covers 7 bases. With 4 bases clipped from V and 5 bases from J, the junction kept 4 bases outside the gene matches. The CDR3 totals 13 residues. From germline, CDR1 is SGHRS and CDR2 YFSETQ. The CDR3 reads CASSGLVRDTQYF. CDR3 bases: TGCGCCAGCAGCGGACTAGTGCGAGATACGCAGTATTTT.

This clone came up a few times. The chain uses TRBV15 and TRBJ1-4; D is unresolved. V was trimmed by 1 base and J by 4 bases, leaving 10 bases between them. This CDR3 comprises 15 residues. The V gene's germline CDR1 is LNHNV and CDR2 YYDKDF (reference sequence). The CDR3 loop reads CATSRALGLNEKLFF. Written as DNA, the CDR3 is TGTGCCACCAGCAGAGCCCTTGGCCTTAATGAAAAACTGTTTTTT.